This T cell receptor (beta chain) was identified during a study of PD-L1 blockade in urothelial cancer. Overall study: Atezolizumab therapy began for patients at some point between 2013 and 2015, dosed at 1,200 mg intravenously every 3 weeks. Before enrollment, 0 to 3 chemotherapy regimens had been given to patients. Study findings and constraints: By 3 weeks, tumor-associated blood clones had expanded more in durable-benefit patients.

Clones were sequenced by immunoSEQ multiplex PCR, and TCRdb holds only the in-frame ones, with some missing. The sample yields 30,000 to 45,000 clones, approximately 84% seen once. About this clone: Its antigen is currently unknown.

Time point in this sample: peripheral blood 6 weeks after treatment start. Urothelial carcinoma in patients was locally advanced or metastatic. Trimming took 1 base from V and 2 from J, leaving 6 bases between them. The CDR3 spans 14 residues. Germline values: CDR1 LGHNA, CDR2 YSLEER. The starting material was PBMCs, obtained around atezolizumab (anti-PD-L1) treatment. This TCR came from a middle-aged man with urothelial cancer. The chain is built from TRBV4-3 and TRBJ1-5; D not resolved. The CDR3 DNA reads TGCGCCAGCAGCCAAGCTATTGGCAATCAGCCCCAGCATTTT. Its translation: CASSQAIGNQPQHF.